The clone carrying this T cell receptor beta chain was found a few times. Its antigen is currently unknown. 5'RACE primed at constant segments yielded TCR alpha and TCR beta cDNA libraries bearing sample barcodes and UMIs. A single record per CDR3 protein comes from TCRdb applying MiXCR to the 5' RACE reads. The sample consists of under 50,000 distinct CDR3 sequences, 8.5% to 10% of them appearing once. J gave up 2 bases and V 5 bases, and 10 bases lay outside the gene matches. Germline CDR1 SGHTA, CDR2 FQGTGA. CDR3 size: 17 residues. The data belong to a study of T-cell memory formation after mild COVID-19. Study findings and constraints: From day 15 to 85, contracting clones were balanced between CD4 and CD8, whereas later expanders leaned toward CD4+. Memory from before infection featured some responding clones, which suggests cross-reactive memory joined.

The sequence derives from an adult woman who had mild COVID-19 (a few samples of this study predate the infection). Cell type and time point are not known. The chain recombines TRBV7-3 with TRBJ2-5; 11 positions match TRBD2. Sequenced sample: PBMCs or a T cell subset sorted from them (not recorded which). CDR3 region: CASSQTGSGGVQETQYF. CDR3 nucleotides: TGTGCCAGCAGCCAAACGGGTAGCGGGGGGGTTCAAGAGACCCAGTACTTC.